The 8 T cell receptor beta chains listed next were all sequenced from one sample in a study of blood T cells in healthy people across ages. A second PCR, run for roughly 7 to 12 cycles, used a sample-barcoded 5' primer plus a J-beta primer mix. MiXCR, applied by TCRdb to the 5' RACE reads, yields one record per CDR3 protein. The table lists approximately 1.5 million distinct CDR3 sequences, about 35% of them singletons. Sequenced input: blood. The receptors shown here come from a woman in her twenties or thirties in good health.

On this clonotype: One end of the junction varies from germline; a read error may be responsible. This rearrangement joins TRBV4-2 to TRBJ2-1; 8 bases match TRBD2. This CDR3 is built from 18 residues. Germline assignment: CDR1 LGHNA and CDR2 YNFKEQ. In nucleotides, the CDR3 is TGTGCCAGTAGCCAAGGGGGAAGCGGGGGAATCACCTACAATGAGCAGTTCTTC. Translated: CASSQGGSGGITYNEQFF.

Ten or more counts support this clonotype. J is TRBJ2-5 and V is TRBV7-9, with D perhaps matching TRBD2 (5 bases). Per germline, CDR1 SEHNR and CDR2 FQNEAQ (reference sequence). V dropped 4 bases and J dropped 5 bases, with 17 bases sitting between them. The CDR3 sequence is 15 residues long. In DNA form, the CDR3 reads TGTGCCAGCAGCTCCGCCCCGGGATCCCAGGAGACCCAGTACTTC. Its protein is CASSSAPGSQETQYF.

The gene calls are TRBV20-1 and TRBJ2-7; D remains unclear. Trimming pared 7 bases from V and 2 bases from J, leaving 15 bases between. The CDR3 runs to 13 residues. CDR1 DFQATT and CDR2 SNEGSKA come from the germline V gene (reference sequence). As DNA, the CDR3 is TGCAGTGTTACAGAGGATAACCCCTACGAGCAGTACTTC. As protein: CSVTEDNPYEQYF.

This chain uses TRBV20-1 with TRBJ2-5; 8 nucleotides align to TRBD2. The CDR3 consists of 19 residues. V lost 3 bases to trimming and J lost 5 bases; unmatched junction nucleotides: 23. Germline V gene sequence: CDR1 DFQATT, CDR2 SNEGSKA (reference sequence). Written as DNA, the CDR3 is TGCAGTGCTAGCCCGGGGACTAGAGCGAAGAGTCGACCAGGGGAGACCCAGTACTTC. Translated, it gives CSASPGTRAKSRPGETQYF.

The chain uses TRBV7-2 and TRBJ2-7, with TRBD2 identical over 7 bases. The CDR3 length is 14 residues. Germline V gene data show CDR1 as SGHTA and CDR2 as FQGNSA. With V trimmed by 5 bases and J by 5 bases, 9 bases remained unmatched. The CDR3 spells CASSQVAGVHEQYF. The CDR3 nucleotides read TGTGCCAGCAGCCAAGTGGCGGGAGTCCACGAGCAGTACTTC. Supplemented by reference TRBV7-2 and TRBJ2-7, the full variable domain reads GAGVSQSPSNKVTEKGKDVELRCDPISGHTALYWYRQSLGQGLEFLIYFQGNSAPDKSGLPSDRFSAERTGGSVSTLTIQRTQQEDSAVYLCASSQVAGVHEQYFGPGTRLTVT.

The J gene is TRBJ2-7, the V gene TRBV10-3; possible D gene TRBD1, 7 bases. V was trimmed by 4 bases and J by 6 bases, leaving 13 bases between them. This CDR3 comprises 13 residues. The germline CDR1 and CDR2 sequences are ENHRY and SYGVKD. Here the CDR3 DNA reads TGTGCCATCAGTGCTTCGCAGGGGGGCGAGCAGTACTTC. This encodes CAISASQGGEQYF.

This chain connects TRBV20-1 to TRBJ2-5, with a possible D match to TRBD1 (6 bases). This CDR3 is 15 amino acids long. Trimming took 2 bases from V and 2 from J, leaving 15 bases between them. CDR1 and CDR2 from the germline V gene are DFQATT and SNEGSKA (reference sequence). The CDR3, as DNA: TGCAGTGCTAGAAATGACGATGGACAGCAAGAGACCCAGTACTTC. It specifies CSARNDDGQQETQYF.

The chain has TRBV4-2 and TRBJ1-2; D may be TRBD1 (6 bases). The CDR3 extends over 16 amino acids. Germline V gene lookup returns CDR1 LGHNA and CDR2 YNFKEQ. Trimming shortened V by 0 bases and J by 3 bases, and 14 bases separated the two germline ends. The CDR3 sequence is CASSQDIAGEDYGYTF. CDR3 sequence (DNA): TGTGCCAGCAGCCAAGATATTGCAGGGGAAGACTATGGCTACACCTTC.